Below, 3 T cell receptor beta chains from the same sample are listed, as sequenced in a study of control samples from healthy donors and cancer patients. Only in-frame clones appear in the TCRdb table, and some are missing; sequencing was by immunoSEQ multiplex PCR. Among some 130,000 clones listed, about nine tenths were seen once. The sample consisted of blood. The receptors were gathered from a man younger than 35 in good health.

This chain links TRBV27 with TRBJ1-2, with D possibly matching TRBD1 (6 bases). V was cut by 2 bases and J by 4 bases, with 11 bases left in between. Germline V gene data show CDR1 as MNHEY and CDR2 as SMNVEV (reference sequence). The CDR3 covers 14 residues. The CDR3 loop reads CASSLTGAGYGYTF. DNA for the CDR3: TGTGCCAGCAGTTTAACGGGGGCAGGCTATGGCTACACCTTC.

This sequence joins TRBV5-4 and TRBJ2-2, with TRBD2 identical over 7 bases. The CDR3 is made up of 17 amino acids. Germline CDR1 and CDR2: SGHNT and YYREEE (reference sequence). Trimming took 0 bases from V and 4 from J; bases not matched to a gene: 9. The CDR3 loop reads CASSLAGGWASTGELFF. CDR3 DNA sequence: TGTGCCAGCAGCTTGGCCGGGGGGTGGGCGTCCACCGGGGAGCTGTTTTTT.

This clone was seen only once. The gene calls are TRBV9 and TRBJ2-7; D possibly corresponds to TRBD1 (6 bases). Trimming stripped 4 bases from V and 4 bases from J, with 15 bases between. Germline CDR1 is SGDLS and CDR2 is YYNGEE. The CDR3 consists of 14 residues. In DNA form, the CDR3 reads TGTGCCAGCAGCAGGACAGATAGTACGTACGAGCAGTACTTC. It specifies CASSRTDSTYEQYF. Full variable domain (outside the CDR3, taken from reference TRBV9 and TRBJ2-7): DSGVTQTPKHLITATGQRVTLRCSPRSGDLSVYWYQQSLDQGLQFLIQYYNGEERAKGNILERFSAQQFPDLHSELNLSSLELGDSALYFCASSRTDSTYEQYFGPGTRLTVT.